This T cell receptor (beta chain) was found in a study of blood T cell repertoires in COVID-19. Overall study context: Sites across the United States, Italy and Spain contributed samples from acute and convalescent COVID-19. T cells, B-cell-depleted T cells, or PBMCs supplied cDNA or gDNA.

Trimming left V 0 bases short and J 3 bases short, with 11 bases between. This CDR3 spans 16 amino acids. Germline loops: CDR1 KGHDR, CDR2 SFDVKD. Original processing methods: Scientists estimated how many nucleated cells there were by amplifying reference gene primers. Repertoires were generated with immunoSEQ multiplex PCR, while TCRdb's copy carries only in-frame clones and drops some. Clone size and V and J calls were adopted from that table, with D and trimming inferred from the DNA. Of 130,000 to 150,000 clones listed, around three quarters are singletons. The V gene is TRBV24-1, the J gene TRBJ2-1; D might be TRBD1 (6 bases). Sequenced material: peripheral blood. The source of this sequence is a man aged 45-60 years with active or convalescent COVID-19. DNA of the CDR3: TGTGCCACCAGTGATTTGAGGGCAGGGGTCTACAATGAGCAGTTCTTC. Amino acids: CATSDLRAGVYNEQFF.